These 11 T cell receptor beta chains share one sample of origin, sequenced in a study of tumour-infiltrating T cells in Burkitt lymphoma (dated by TCRdb to the early 2020s). Library method: the immunoSEQ multiplex PCR assay. TCRdb took over this immuneACCESS table, retaining in-frame rearrangements with V and J assigned. Such tables are incomplete; in checked studies, under half of the missing clones stem from an unresolved V gene, and the remainder is unexplained. The sample table contains over a thousand clones; only one count was recorded for 13% of them. Clones ranked in the top ten supply around 16% of the sample. The sequencing input was tumor tissue. The source of these receptors is a human donor with Burkitt lymphoma.

The rearrangement joins TRBV18 to TRBJ2-2; the match to TRBD1 covers 8 bases. CDR1 is KGHSH and CDR2 is LQKENI in the germline V gene. Trimming took 0 bases from V and 7 from J; bases not matched to a gene: 16. CDR3 length equals 19 residues. In DNA form, the CDR3 reads TGTGCCAGCTCACCACCTTCCGCGACAGGGGATCGTAGAGGCGGGGAGCTGTTTTTT. Amino acids: CASSPPSATGDRRGGELFF.

The chain recombines TRBV28 with TRBJ1-6, with 7 nucleotides matching TRBD1. CDR1 is MDHEN and CDR2 is SYDVKM in the germline V gene. V trimming: 5 bases; J trimming: 0 bases; junction bases outside the gene matches: 10. The CDR3 length is 18 residues. CDR3 DNA: TGTGCCAGCAGTCCCCCCCGGGGACAGCGCTCCTATAATTCACCCCTCCACTTT. Residues: CASSPPRGQRSYNSPLHF.

This chain's CDR3 is CASTGGSGNTIYF. The CDR3 coding sequence is TGCGCCAGCACAGGGGGCTCTGGAAACACCATATATTTT. This sequence joins TRBV5-1 and TRBJ1-3; the match to TRBD1 covers 7 bases. This CDR3 contains 13 residues. V lost 6 bases, J lost 0 bases, and 0 bases stayed unmatched. CDR1 is SGHRS and CDR2 is YFSETQ in the germline V gene.

About this clone: An end of the junction differs from the germline gene, which may be a read error. The rearrangement uses TRBV6-1 and TRBJ1-4; 8 positions agree with TRBD1. CDR3 length: 13 amino acids. The germline V gene has CDR1 MNHNS and CDR2 SASEGT. CDR3 residues: CASSTGGGEKRFF. The CDR3 DNA sequence: TGTGCCAGCAGTACAGGGGGGGGTGAAAAACGGTTTTTT.

This chain uses TRBV6-5 with TRBJ1-3; 7 bases fit TRBD1. The germline V gene has CDR1 MNHEY and CDR2 SVGAGI. CDR3 length equals 14 residues. With 5 bases clipped from V and 3 bases from J, the junction kept 4 bases outside the gene matches. CDR3 nucleotides: TGTGCCAGCAGTGGATCAGGGGGTGGAAACACCATATATTTT. Its translation: CASSGSGGGNTIYF.

The sample holds a few counts of this clone. The chain joins TRBV5-6 to TRBJ2-2; 11 nucleotides align to TRBD2. J lost 6 bases, V lost 4 bases, and 8 bases had no gene match. The CDR3 covers 16 residues. Germline CDR1 and CDR2: SGHDT and YYEEEE. The CDR3 DNA reads TGTGCCAGCAGCACGTTAGCGGGGGGGACTTCCGGGGAGCTGTTTTTT. Translating it yields CASSTLAGGTSGELFF.

This clone has more than one count but fewer than ten. The genes are TRBV7-9 and TRBJ2-1; 14 positions match TRBD2. Germline-derived CDR1 and CDR2 are SEHNR and FQNEAQ (reference sequence). V lost 3 bases to trimming and J lost 2 bases; unmatched junction nucleotides: 6. This CDR3 has 18 amino acids. As DNA, the CDR3 is TGTGCCAGCAGCTTGGGAGGACTAGCGGGAGGCCCCTACAATGAGCAGTTCTTC. Residues: CASSLGGLAGGPYNEQFF.

This clone came up a few times. The gene calls are TRBV9 and TRBJ1-6; 8 bases align to TRBD1. Germline trimming cut 3 bases from V and 9 bases from J; bases unmatched to any gene: 5. Germline V gives CDR1 SGDLS, CDR2 YYNGEE. The CDR3 has 14 amino acids. Written as DNA, the CDR3 is TGTGCCAGCAGCGCCGGACAGGGAGGTTCACCCCTCCACTTT. This sequence encodes CASSAGQGGSPLHF.

The sample holds a few counts of this clone. The V gene is TRBV15, the J gene TRBJ2-5; 8 bases are shared with TRBD1. There are 16 residues in the CDR3. J gave up 5 bases and V 1 base, and 9 bases lay outside the gene matches. The germline V gene has CDR1 LNHNV and CDR2 YYDKDF (reference sequence). CDR3 in amino acids: CATSRGVTGAGETQYF. In DNA, the CDR3 is TGTGCCACCAGCAGAGGGGTGACAGGGGCTGGGGAGACCCAGTACTTC.

This clone was observed a handful of times. The chain carries TRBV7-8 and TRBJ1-1; D call uncertain. V lost 2 bases and J lost 1, with 2 bases in between. Germline loops: CDR1 SGHVS, CDR2 FQNEAQ. The length of the CDR3 is 12 residues. CDR3 sequence: CASSLTNTEAFF. The DNA for the CDR3 is TGTGCCAGCAGCTTAACGAACACTGAAGCTTTCTTT.

This rearrangement joins TRBV7-3 to TRBJ1-3; D is ambiguous. CDR3 length: 15 amino acids. The V gene lost 4 bases and the J gene lost 3 bases, with 13 bases spanning the gap. Germline values: CDR1 SGHTA, CDR2 FQGTGA. The CDR3 loop reads CASSSPGLDGNTIYF. The CDR3 coding sequence is TGTGCCAGCAGCTCCCCAGGTCTAGATGGAAACACCATATATTTT.